What follows are 7 T cell receptor beta chains derived from one specimen sequenced in a study of blood T cell repertoires in COVID-19. TCRdb's copy holds only in-frame clones and misses some; the assay was immunoSEQ multiplex PCR. The sample lists about 320,000 clones, over 70% seen once, with approximately 1.1% in the top ten. The specimen was peripheral blood. All receptors come from a woman aged 45-65 years with acute or convalescent COVID-19.

This sequence joins TRBV28 and TRBJ1-2; 7 bases fit TRBD1. Looked up from germline, CDR1 is MDHEN and CDR2 is SYDVKM. The CDR3 length is 14 residues. Losses at the gene ends were 7 bases for V and 1 base for J; bases not matched to a gene: 6. The CDR3 DNA sequence: TGTGCCAGCACCCAGACAGGGCTTAACTATGGCTACACCTTC. It codes for CASTQTGLNYGYTF.

The chain employs TRBV27 and TRBJ2-1, with 10 bases that match TRBD1. V trimming: 4 bases; J trimming: 5 bases; junction bases outside the gene matches: 11. CDR3 length: 17 residues. CDR1 and CDR2 (germline): MNHEY, SMNVEV (reference sequence). As DNA, the CDR3 is TGTGCCAGCAGTTCCTGGACCCGGGACAGGGGCGACAATGAGCAGTTCTTC. Amino acids: CASSSWTRDRGDNEQFF.

The V and J genes are TRBV3-1 (or the pseudogene TRBV3-2) and TRBJ2-6, with D unresolved. Germline V lookup: CDR1 LGHDT, CDR2 YNNKEL (reference sequence). Trimming took 2 bases from V and 4 from J, leaving 3 bases between them. The CDR3 has 13 amino acids. As DNA, the CDR3 is TGTGCCAGCAGCCAATCAGGGGCCAACGTCCTGACTTTC. Protein: CASSQSGANVLTF.

This chain joins TRBV6-5 and TRBJ2-3, with 9 bases fitting TRBD1. In germline, CDR1 is MNHEY, CDR2 SVGAGI. This CDR3 has 14 amino acids. Trimming at V came to 9 bases and at J to 6 bases, leaving 10 bases not matched to a gene. CDR3 in amino acids: CASLTGGSLDTQYF. In DNA form, the CDR3 reads TGTGCCAGTTTGACAGGGGGAAGTTTGGATACGCAGTATTTT.

This clone was picked up one time. The CDR3, as DNA: TGTGCCAGCAGCCACAGGGGAGCTGGAAACACCATATATTTT. Translation: CASSHRGAGNTIYF. The rearrangement links TRBV3-1 (or the pseudogene TRBV3-2) to TRBJ1-3, with D possibly TRBD1 on 6 matching bases. V was clipped by 3 bases and J by 2 bases, with 8 bases between them. The CDR3 totals 14 residues. The germline CDR1 and CDR2 sequences are LGHDT and YNNKEL (reference sequence).

The rearrangement joins TRBV7-8 to TRBJ1-5, with a weak D call TRBD1 (6 bases). The CDR3 spans 16 residues. Germline CDR1 and CDR2: SGHVS and FQNEAQ. Trimming removed 3 bases at V and 2 bases at J, with 14 bases between. The CDR3 reads CASSFMGAQGNQPQHF. The DNA of the CDR3 is TGTGCCAGCAGCTTCATGGGGGCGCAGGGCAATCAGCCCCAGCATTTT.

The V and J genes are TRBV2 and TRBJ2-6; 7 nucleotides line up with TRBD1. Germline CDR1 and CDR2: SNHLY and FYNNEI. The CDR3 extends over 15 amino acids. V lost 8 bases, J lost 0 bases, and 4 bases stayed unmatched. The CDR3 DNA sequence: TGTGCCAGCGGCAGGGACAGCTCTGGGGCCAACGTCCTGACTTTC. This codes for CASGRDSSGANVLTF.